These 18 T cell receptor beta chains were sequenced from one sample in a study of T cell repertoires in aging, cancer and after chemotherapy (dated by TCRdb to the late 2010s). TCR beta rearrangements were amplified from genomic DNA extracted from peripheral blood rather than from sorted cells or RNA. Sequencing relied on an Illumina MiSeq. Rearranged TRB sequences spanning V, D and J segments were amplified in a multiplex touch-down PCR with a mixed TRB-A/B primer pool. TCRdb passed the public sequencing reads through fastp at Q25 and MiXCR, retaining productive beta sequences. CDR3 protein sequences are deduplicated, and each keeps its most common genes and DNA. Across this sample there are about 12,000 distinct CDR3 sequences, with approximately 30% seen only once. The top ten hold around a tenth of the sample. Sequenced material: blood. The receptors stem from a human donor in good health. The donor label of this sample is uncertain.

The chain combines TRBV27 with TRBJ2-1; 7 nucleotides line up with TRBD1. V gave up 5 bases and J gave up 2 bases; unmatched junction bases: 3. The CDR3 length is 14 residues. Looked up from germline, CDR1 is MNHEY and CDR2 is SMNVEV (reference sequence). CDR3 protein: CASSPGTAYNEQFF. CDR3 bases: TGTGCCAGCAGTCCAGGGACAGCCTACAATGAGCAGTTCTTC.

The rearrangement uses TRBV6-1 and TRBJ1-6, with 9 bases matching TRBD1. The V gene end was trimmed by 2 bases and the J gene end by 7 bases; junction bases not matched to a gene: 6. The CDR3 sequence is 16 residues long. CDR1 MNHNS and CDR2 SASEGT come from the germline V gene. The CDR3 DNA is TGTGCCAGCAGTGAAACCCCGGACAGGGGAAATTCACCCCTCCACTTT. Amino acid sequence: CASSETPDRGNSPLHF.

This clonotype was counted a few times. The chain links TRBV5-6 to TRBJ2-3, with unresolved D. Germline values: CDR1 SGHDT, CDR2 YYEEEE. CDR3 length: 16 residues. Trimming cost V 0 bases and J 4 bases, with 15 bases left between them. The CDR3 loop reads CASSLEVAQGSDTQYF. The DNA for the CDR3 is TGTGCCAGCAGCTTGGAAGTGGCCCAAGGTTCAGATACGCAGTATTTT. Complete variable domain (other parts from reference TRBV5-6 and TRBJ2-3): DAGVTQSPTHLIKTRGQQVTLRCSPKSGHDTVSWYQQALGQGPQFIFQYYEEEERQRGNFPDRFSGHQFPNYSSELNVNALLLGDSALYLCASSLEVAQGSDTQYFGPGTRLTVL.

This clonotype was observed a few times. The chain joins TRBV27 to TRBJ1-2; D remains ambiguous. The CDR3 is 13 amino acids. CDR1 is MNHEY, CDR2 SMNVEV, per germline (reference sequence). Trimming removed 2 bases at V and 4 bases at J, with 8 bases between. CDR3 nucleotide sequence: TGTGCCAGCAGTTTAAGGGTTGGCTATGGCTACACCTTC. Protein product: CASSLRVGYGYTF.

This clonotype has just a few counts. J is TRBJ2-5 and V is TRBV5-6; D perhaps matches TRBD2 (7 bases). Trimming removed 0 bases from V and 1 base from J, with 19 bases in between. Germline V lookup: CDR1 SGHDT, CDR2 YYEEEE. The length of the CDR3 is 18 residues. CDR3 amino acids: CASSLGFGGRGGQETQYF. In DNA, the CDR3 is TGTGCCAGCAGCTTGGGATTCGGGGGGCGCGGCGGCCAAGAGACCCAGTACTTC.

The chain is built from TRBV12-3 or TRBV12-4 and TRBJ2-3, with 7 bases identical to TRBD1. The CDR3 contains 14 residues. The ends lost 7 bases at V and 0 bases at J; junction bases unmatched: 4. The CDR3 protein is CASTLTGSTDTQYF. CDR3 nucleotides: TGTGCCAGCACCCTGACAGGGAGCACAGATACGCAGTATTTT.

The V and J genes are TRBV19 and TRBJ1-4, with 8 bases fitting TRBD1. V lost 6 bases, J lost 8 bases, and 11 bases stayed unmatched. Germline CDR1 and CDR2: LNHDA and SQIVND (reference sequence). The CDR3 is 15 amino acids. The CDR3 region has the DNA TGTGCCAGTAGCGCTCGGGACAGGCGAAAAGAAAAACTGTTTTTT. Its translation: CASSARDRRKEKLFF. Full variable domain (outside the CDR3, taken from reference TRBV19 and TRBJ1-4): DGGITQSPKYLFRKEGQNVTLSCEQNLNHDAMYWYRQDPGQGLRLIYYSQIVNDFQKGDIAEGYSVSREKKESFPLTVTSAQKNPTAFYLCASSARDRRKEKLFFGSGTQLSVL.

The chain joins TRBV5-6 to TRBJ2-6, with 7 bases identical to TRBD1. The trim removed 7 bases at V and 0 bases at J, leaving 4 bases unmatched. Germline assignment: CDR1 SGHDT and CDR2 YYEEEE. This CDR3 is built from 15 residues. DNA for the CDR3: TGTGCCAGCCTGACAGGGCTCTCTGGGGCCAACGTCCTGACTTTC. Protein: CASLTGLSGANVLTF.

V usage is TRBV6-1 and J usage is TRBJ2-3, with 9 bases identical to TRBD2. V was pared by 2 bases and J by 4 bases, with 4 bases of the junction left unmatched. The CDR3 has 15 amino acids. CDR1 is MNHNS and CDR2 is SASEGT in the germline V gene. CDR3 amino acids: CASSELAGRSDTQYF. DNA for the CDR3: TGTGCCAGCAGTGAACTAGCGGGGAGGTCAGATACGCAGTATTTT.

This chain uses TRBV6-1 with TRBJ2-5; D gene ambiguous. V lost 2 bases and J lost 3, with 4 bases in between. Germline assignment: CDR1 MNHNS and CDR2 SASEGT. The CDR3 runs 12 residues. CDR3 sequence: CASSELEETQYF. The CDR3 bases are TGTGCCAGCAGTGAATTGGAAGAGACCCAGTACTTC.

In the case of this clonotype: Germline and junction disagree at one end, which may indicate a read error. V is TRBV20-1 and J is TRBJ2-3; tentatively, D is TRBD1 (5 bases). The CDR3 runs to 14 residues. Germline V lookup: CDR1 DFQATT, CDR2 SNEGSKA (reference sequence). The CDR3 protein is CSARGAGSTDTQYF. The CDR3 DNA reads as TGCAGTGCCAGAGGTGCAGGGAGCACAGATACGCAGTATTTT.

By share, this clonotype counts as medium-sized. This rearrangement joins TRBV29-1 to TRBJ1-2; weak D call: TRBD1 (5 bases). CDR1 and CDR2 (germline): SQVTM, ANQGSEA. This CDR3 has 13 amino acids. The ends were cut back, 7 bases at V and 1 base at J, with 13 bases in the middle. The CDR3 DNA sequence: TGCAGCGACACCGGGACGCTTAACTATGGCTACACCTTC. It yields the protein CSDTGTLNYGYTF.

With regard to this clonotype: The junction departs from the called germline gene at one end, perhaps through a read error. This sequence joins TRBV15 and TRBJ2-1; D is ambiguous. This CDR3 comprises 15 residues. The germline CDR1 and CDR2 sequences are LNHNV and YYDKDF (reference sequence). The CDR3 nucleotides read TGTGCCACCAGCAGAGATGGTAAATCCTACAATGAGAAGTTCTTC. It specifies CATSRDGKSYNEKFF.

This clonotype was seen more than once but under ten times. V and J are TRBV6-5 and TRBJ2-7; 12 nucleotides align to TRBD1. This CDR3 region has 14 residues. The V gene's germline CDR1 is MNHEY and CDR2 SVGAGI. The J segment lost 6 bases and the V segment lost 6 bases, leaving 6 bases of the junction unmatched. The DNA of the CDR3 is TGTGCCAGCAGACCCGGGACAGGGGGCTCCGAGCAGTACTTC. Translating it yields CASRPGTGGSEQYF.

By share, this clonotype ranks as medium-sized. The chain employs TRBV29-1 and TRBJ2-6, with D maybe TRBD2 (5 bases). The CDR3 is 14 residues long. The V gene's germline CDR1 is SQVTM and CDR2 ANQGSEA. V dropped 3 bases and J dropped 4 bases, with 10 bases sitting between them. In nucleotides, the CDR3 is TGCAGCGTTGACGAGGGTTCAGGGGCCAACGTCCTGACTTTC. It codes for CSVDEGSGANVLTF.

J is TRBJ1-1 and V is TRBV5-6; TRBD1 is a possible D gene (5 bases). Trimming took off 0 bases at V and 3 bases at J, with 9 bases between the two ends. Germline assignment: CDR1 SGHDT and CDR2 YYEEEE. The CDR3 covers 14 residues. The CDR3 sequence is CASSLGGGYTEAFF. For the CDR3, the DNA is TGTGCCAGCAGCTTGGGGGGGGGGTACACTGAAGCTTTCTTT.

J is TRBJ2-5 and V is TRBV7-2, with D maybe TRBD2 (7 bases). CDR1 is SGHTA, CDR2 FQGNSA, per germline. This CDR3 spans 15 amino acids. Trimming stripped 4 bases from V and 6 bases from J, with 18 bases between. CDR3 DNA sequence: TGTGCCAGCAGCTGGATAGTGGGGGGGCGTCAGACCCAGTACTTC. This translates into CASSWIVGGRQTQYF. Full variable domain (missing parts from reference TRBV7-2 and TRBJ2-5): GAGVSQSPSNKVTEKGKDVELRCDPISGHTALYWYRQSLGQGLEFLIYFQGNSAPDKSGLPSDRFSAERTGGSVSTLTIQRTQQEDSAVYLCASSWIVGGRQTQYFGPGTRLLVL.

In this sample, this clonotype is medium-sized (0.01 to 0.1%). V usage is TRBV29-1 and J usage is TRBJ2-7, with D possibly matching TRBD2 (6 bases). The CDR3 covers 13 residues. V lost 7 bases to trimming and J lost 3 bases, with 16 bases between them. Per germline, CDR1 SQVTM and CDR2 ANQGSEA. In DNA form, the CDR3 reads TGCAGCGCCCAAAACGGAGGGGACTACGAGCAGTACTTC. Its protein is CSAQNGGDYEQYF.